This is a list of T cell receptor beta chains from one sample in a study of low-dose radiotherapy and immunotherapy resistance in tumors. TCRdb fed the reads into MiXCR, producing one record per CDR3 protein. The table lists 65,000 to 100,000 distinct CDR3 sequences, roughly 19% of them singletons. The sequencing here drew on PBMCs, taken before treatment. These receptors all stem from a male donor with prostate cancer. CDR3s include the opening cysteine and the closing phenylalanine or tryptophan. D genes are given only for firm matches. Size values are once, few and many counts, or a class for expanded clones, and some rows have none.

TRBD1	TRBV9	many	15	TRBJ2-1	CASSVGETGSNEQFF	TGTGCCAGCAGCGTGGGGGAGACAGGGTCCAATGAGCAGTTCTTC
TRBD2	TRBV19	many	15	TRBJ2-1	CASSGRTSGGHEQFF	TGTGCCAGTAGTGGGAGGACTAGCGGGGGGCATGAGCAGTTCTTC
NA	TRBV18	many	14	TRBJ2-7	CASSPGHQINEQYF	TGTGCCAGCTCACCGGGCCACCAGATCAACGAGCAGTACTTC
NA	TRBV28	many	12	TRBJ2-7	CASSWGPNEQYF	TGTGCCAGCAGTTGGGGGCCCAACGAGCAGTACTTC
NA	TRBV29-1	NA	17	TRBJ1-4	CSAGTGTASEKLFFFFF	NA
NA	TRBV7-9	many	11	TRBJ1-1	CATSVTVEAFF	TGTGCCACCTCCGTCACGGTTGAAGCTTTCTTT
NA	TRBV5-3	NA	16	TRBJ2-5	CASSWNTREGGETQYF	TGTGCCAGCAGCTGGAATACGAGGGAAGGGGGGGAGACCCAGTACTTC
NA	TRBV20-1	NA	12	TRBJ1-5	CSAGWGNQPQHF	TGCAGTGCCGGGTGGGGCAATCAGCCCCAGCATTTT
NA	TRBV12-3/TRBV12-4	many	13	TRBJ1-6	CASSFGANSPLHF	TGTGCCAGCAGTTTTGGGGCCAATTCACCCCTCCACTTT
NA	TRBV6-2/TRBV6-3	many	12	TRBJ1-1	CASSPGSTEAFF	TGTGCCAGCAGCCCAGGGTCCACTGAAGCTTTCTTT
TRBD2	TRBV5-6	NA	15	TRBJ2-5	CASTGGGPYQETQYF	TGTGCCAGCACGGGGGGGGGCCCGTACCAAGAGACCCAGTACTTC
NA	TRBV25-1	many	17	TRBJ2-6	CASSELGGGSGANVLTF	TGTGCCAGCAGTGAATTGGGAGGGGGCTCTGGGGCCAACGTCCTGACTTTC
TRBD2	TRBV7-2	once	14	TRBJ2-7	CASSSSGGPYEQYF	TGTGCCAGCAGCTCGAGCGGGGGGCCCTACGAGCAGTACTTC
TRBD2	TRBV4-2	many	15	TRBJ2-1	CASSQAAGGESEQFF	TGTGCCAGCAGCCAAGCAGCGGGGGGTGAGAGTGAGCAGTTCTTC
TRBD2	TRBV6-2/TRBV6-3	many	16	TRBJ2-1	CASSEESGGRYNEQFF	TGTGCCAGCAGTGAAGAAAGCGGGGGCCGATACAATGAGCAGTTCTTC
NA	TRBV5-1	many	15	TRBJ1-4	CASSLEGATNEKLFF	TGCGCCAGCAGCTTGGAAGGAGCAACTAATGAAAAACTGTTTTTT
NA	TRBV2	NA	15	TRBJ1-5	CASREGRYSNQPQHF	TGTGCCAGCAGGGAGGGACGGTATAGCAATCAGCCCCAGCATTTT
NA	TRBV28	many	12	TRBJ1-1	CASTPNRDVAFF	TGTGCCAGCACCCCGAACAGGGACGTAGCTTTCTTT
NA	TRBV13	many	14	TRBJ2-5	CASSLSGPQETQYF	TGTGCCAGCAGCTTAAGTGGGCCTCAAGAGACCCAGTACTTC
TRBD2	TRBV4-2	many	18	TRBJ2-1	CASSQDIAGGRVGNEQFF	TGTGCCAGCAGCCAAGACATAGCGGGGGGGCGAGTAGGGAATGAGCAGTTCTTC
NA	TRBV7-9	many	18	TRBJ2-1	CASSLPTVAGTSKGEQFF	TGTGCCAGCAGCTTACCGACCGTAGCCGGGACCTCGAAGGGTGAGCAGTTCTTC
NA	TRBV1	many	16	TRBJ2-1	CTSSQDRASAYNEQFF	TGCACCAGCAGCCAAGACCGAGCTAGCGCCTACAATGAGCAGTTCTTC
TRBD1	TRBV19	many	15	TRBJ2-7	CASSKRDRGDYEQYF	TGTGCCAGTAGTAAGAGAGACAGGGGGGATTACGAGCAGTACTTC
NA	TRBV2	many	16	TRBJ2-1	CASSEGGGGSYNEQFF	TGTGCCAGCAGTGAAGGGGGGGGCGGCTCCTACAATGAGCAGTTCTTC
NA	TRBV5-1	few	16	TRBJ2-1	CASSPMGGGHYNEQFF	TGCGCCAGCAGCCCGATGGGCGGGGGCCACTACAATGAGCAGTTCTTC
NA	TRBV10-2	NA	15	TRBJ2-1	CASSGGGPSYNEQFF	TGCGCCAGCAGTGGAGGGGGGCCTTCCTACAATGAGCAGTTCTTC
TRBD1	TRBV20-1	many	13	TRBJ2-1	CSARDRGAGEQFF	TGCAGTGCTAGGGACAGGGGTGCCGGTGAGCAGTTCTTC
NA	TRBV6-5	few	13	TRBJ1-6	CASAHRPYSPLHF	TGTGCCAGCGCCCACAGACCATATTCACCCCTCCACTTT
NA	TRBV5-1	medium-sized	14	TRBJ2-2	CASSLALDTGELFF	TGCGCCAGCAGCTTGGCCCTAGACACCGGGGAGCTGTTTTTT
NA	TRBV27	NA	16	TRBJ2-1	CASSQTRGGTNNEQFF	TGTGCCAGCAGTCAAACTCGCGGGGGCACCAACAATGAGCAGTTCTTC
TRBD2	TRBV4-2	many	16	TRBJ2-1	CASSQASAGGYNEQFF	TGTGCCAGCAGCCAAGCGTCGGCGGGGGGTTACAATGAGCAGTTCTTC
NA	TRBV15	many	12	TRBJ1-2	CATSRDQGSYTF	TGTGCCACCAGCAGAGACCAGGGGAGCTACACCTTC
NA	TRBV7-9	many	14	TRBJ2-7	CASSQPEPPYEQYF	TGTGCCAGCAGCCAGCCCGAACCCCCCTACGAGCAGTACTTC
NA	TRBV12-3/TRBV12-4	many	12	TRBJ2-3	CASRPPVGTQYF	TGTGCCAGCAGGCCCCCGGTTGGTACGCAGTATTTT
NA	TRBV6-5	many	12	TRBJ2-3	CASWSMADTQYF	TGTGCCAGCTGGAGTATGGCAGATACGCAGTATTTT
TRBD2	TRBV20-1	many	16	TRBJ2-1	CSARDPGLASYNEQFF	TGCAGTGCTAGAGATCCGGGACTAGCGTCCTACAATGAGCAGTTCTTC
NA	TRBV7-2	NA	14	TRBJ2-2	CASSSLSGTGELFF	TGTGCCAGCAGCTCCCTTTCGGGGACCGGGGAGCTGTTTTTT
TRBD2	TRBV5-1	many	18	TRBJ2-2	CASSLTSGGFANTGELFF	TGCGCCAGCAGCTTGACTAGCGGGGGCTTCGCGAACACCGGGGAGCTGTTTTTT
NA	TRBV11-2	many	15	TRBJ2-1	CASSKTGDGYNEQFF	TGTGCCAGCAGCAAAACGGGGGATGGCTACAATGAGCAGTTCTTC
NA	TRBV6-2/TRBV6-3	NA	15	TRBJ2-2	CASSRQARNTRELSF	TGTGCCAGCAGCAGACAGGCCAGAAACACCAGGGAGCTGTCTTTT
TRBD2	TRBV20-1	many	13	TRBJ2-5	CSARVAGDETQYF	TGCAGTGCTAGAGTGGCGGGGGATGAGACCCAGTACTTC
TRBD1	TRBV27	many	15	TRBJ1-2	CASSPPGTGRNGYTF	TGTGCCAGCAGTCCCCCCGGGACAGGGCGGAATGGCTACACCTTC
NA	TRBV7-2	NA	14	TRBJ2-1	CASSLSPSYGEQFF	TGTGCCAGCAGCTTGAGCCCCTCTTATGGTGAGCAGTTCTTC
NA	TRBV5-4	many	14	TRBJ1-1	CASSPAAGSTEAFF	TGTGCCAGCAGCCCCGCGGCGGGGAGCACTGAAGCTTTCTTT
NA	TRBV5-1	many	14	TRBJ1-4	CASKDDSFNEKLFF	TGCGCCAGCAAAGATGACAGCTTTAATGAAAAACTGTTTTTT
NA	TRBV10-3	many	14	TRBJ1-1	CAISPGEMNTEAFF	TGTGCCATCAGCCCAGGTGAGATGAACACTGAAGCTTTCTTT
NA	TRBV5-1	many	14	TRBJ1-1	CASSIGGASIEAFF	TGCGCCAGCAGTATTGGGGGTGCTTCCATTGAAGCTTTCTTT
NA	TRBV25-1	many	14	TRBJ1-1	CASSAGAGALEAFF	TGTGCCAGCAGTGCCGGCGCAGGGGCCCTAGAGGCTTTCTTT
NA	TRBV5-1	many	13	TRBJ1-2	CASSLGTNYGYTF	TGCGCCAGCAGCTTGGGGACTAACTATGGCTACACCTTC
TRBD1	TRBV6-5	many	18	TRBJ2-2	CASSYSILTGVLTGELFF	TGTGCCAGCAGTTACTCTATCTTGACAGGGGTTTTAACCGGGGAGCTGTTTTTT
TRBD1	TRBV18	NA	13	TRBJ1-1	CASSPQGEAEAFF	TGTGCCAGCTCACCCCAGGGGGAGGCTGAAGCTTTCTTT
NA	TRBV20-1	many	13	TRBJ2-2	CSARDREVGELFF	TGCAGTGCTAGAGACAGGGAAGTCGGGGAGCTGTTTTTT
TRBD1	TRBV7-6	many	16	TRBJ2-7	CASSLGSQGTTYEQYF	TGTGCCAGCAGCTTAGGTTCACAGGGGACAACCTACGAGCAGTACTTC
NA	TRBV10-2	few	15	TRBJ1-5	CASSENDGPNQPQHF	TGCGCCAGCAGTGAAAATGACGGGCCCAATCAGCCCCAGCATTTT
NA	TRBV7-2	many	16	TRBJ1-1	CASSQGLRGRNTEAFF	TGTGCCAGCAGCCAAGGGCTCCGGGGGAGGAACACTGAAGCTTTCTTT
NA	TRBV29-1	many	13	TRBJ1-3	CSLPPGAGNTIYF	TGCAGCCTACCCCCGGGGGCTGGAAACACCATATATTTT
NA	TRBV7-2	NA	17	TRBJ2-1	CASSSQGGGPPYNEQFF	TGTGCCAGCAGCTCCCAGGGGGGGGGGCCCCCCTACAATGAGCAGTTCTTC
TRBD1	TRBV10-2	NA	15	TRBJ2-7	CASSGPGQATYEQYF	TGCGCCAGCAGTGGGCCGGGACAGGCGACCTACGAGCAGTACTTC
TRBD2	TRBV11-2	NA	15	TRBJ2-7	CASSRLAGGTYEQYF	TGTGCCAGCAGTCGACTAGCGGGGGGGACCTACGAGCAGTACTTC